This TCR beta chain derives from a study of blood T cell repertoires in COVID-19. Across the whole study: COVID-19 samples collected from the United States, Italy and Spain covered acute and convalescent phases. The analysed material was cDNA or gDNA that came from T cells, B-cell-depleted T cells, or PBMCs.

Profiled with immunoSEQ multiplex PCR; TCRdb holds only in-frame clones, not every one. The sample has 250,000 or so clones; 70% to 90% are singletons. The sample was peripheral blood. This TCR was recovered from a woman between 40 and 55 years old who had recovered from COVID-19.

DNA of the CDR3: TGTGCCAGCAGTGAGGAACCGGGAAGGGGAAACACCATATATTTT. Translating gives CASSEEPGRGNTIYF. The rearrangement uses TRBV6-4 and TRBJ1-3; D uncertain. Germline V lookup: CDR1 MRHNA, CDR2 SNTAGT. The CDR3 covers 15 residues. The ends were cut back, 3 bases at V and 4 bases at J, with 13 bases in the middle.